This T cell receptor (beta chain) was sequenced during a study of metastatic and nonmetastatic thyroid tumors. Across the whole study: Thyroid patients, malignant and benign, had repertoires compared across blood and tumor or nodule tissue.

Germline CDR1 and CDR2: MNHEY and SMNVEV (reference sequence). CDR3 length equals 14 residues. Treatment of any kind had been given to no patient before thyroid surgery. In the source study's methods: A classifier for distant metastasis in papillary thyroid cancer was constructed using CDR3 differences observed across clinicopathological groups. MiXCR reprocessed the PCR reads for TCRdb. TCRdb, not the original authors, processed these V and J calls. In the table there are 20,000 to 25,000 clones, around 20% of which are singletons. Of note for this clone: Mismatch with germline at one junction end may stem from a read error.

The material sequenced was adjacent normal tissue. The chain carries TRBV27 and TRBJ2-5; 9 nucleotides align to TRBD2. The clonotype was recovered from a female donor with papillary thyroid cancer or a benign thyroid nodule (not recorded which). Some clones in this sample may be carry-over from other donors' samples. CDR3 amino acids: CARSLFSGSETQYF. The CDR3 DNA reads TGCGCCAGAAGTTTATTTAGCGGGAGTGAGACCCAGTACTTC.